This T cell receptor (beta chain) comes out of a study of blood T cell repertoires in COVID-19. Study background: T cells, B-cell-depleted T cells, or PBMCs supplied cDNA or gDNA.

The CDR3 consists of 13 residues. V trimming: 4 bases; J trimming: 9 bases; junction bases outside the gene matches: 6. CDR1 and CDR2 (germline): SQVTM, ANQGSEA. This table comes from immunoSEQ multiplex PCR, and its TCRdb copy is limited to in-frame clones, with some not included. The table includes roughly 150,000 clones, over 80% detected once. The specimen was peripheral blood. V and J are TRBV29-1 and TRBJ2-1; 10 positions agree with TRBD1. The source of this sequence is a woman of 80 years or more with COVID-19, enrolled during active disease. CDR3 in amino acids: CSVVGTGETEQFF. In DNA form, the CDR3 reads TGCAGCGTTGTTGGGACAGGGGAAACTGAGCAGTTCTTC.